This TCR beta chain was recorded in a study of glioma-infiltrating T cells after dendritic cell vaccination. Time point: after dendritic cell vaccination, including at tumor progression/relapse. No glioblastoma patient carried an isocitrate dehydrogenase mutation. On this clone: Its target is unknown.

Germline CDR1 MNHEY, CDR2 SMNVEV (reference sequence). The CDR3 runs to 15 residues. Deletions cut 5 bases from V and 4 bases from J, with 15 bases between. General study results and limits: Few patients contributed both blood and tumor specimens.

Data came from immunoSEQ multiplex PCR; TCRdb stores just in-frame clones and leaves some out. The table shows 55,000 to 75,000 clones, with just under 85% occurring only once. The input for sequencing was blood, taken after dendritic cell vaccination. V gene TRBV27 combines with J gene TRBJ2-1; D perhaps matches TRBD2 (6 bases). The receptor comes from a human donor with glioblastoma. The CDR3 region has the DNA TGTGCCAGCAGTCTCCTCCGGGACTGGTACAATGAGCAGTTCTTC. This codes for CASSLLRDWYNEQFF.